The source of this T cell receptor (beta chain) is a study of T-cell reconstitution after alpha-beta-depleted transplantation in children. Study-wide findings and caveats: Two months or so post-transplant, alpha-beta T cells reportedly derived from several hundred expanded graft clones.

Germline values: CDR1 KGHSH, CDR2 LQKENI. V lost 2 bases to trimming and J lost 9 bases, with 14 bases between them. The CDR3 totals 14 residues. Preparation of the TCRbeta library used unique molecular identifiers. One entry per CDR3 protein, called by TCRdb with MiXCR from the PCR reads. The table records about 200,000 distinct CDR3 sequences, roughly 6.3% of them present only once. This clonotype has a count of ten or more. The antigen is not known. This specimen was PBMCs, taken before TCRalphabeta/CD19-depleted stem cell transplant. This TCR was recovered from a girl under two years old with combined immunodeficiency, due to receive a stem cell transplant. The chain links TRBV18 to TRBJ2-1; D is uncertain. CDR3 amino acids: CASSPEVDGGEQFF. The DNA of the CDR3 is TGTGCCAGCTCACCAGAAGTAGACGGTGGTGAGCAGTTCTTC.